This TCR beta chain is drawn from a study of cytotoxic CD8 clonotypes in ibrutinib-treated CLL. The wider study: The cohort had some 10 relapsed/refractory and some 16 treatment-naive patients, 17 to 18 IGHV unmutated. Findings and limits, study-wide: Clonality, elevated at ibrutinib response, dropped back toward baseline at progression.

A 1 in 200,000 to 1 in 1 million T cell depth was the sequencing target. The repertoire was sequenced with immunoSEQ multiplex PCR; TCRdb's copy has only in-frame clones and lacks some. Altogether approximately 200,000 clones are present, roughly 72% being singletons, with the ten largest covering about an eighth. Worth noting for this clone: The antigen remains undetermined.

This clonotype was obtained from a human donor with chronic lymphocytic leukemia. This sample comprised PBMCs, obtained after 24 months of ibrutinib treatment.

The CDR3 sequence is CASSPGSSYNEQFF. The CDR3 DNA follows: TGTGCCAGCAGCCCGGGGAGCTCCTACAATGAGCAGTTCTTC. The genes are TRBV28 and TRBJ2-1; perhaps TRBD2 as D (5 bases). The CDR3 has 14 amino acids. Between the trimmed V and J ends, which lost 6 bases and 0 bases, there was a span of 9 bases. Germline assignment: CDR1 MDHEN and CDR2 SYDVKM.